This TCR beta chain was profiled in a study of blood T cell repertoires in COVID-19. Assay: immunoSEQ multiplex PCR; the TCRdb copy retains only in-frame clones and omits some. The sample has tens of thousands of clones, roughly 90% seen once. This CDR3 has 17 residues. CDR1 is SGHTA, CDR2 FQGNSA, per germline. With 5 bases removed from V and 1 base from J, the gap between germline ends came to 17 bases. The receptor was isolated from a man in his sixties with COVID-19, enrolled during active disease. Sequencing was performed on peripheral blood. The chain combines TRBV7-2 with TRBJ1-4; no clear D gene. CDR3 DNA sequence: TGTGCCAGCAGCCTCTTTACGACGAGAGGAACTAATGAAAAACTGTTTTTT. It codes for CASSLFTTRGTNEKLFF.